This T cell receptor beta chain appears in the sequencing data of a study of cytomegalovirus exposure and HLA in healthy donors. Points on this clone: Its antigen is not identified.

CDR3 length equals 15 residues. V was shortened by 5 bases and J by 4 bases, with 17 bases between the two germline ends. Germline V gene lookup returns CDR1 SGHAT and CDR2 FQNNGV. The study, taken as a whole, reports: The majority of TCR sequences were rare, yet some public TCRs appeared in many donors.

With 60 Vbeta and 13 Jbeta primers, the PCR was carried out. Here immunoSEQ multiplex PCR was the method, and the copy in TCRdb shows in-frame clones only, minus some. The sample yields 110,000 to 150,000 clones, about 80% seen once. This clonotype was obtained from a man aged 40-49 years in good health and CMV-seronegative. The sample was PBMCs. The chain carries TRBV11-2 and TRBJ1-2; unclear D gene. The CDR3 DNA reads as TGTGCCAGCAGCCCCTCCGATCCAGGCCTCTATGGCTACACCTTC. It specifies CASSPSDPGLYGYTF.